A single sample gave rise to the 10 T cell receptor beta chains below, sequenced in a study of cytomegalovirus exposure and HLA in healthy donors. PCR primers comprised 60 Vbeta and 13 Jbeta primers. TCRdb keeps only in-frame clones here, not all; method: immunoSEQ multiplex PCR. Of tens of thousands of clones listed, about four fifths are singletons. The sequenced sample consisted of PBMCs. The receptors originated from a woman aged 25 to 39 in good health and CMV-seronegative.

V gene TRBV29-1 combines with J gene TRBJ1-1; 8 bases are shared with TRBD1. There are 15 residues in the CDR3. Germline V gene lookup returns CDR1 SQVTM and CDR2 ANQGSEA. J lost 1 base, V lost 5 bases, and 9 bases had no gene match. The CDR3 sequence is CSVHRSGQANTEAFF. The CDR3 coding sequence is TGCAGCGTTCATAGATCGGGACAGGCGAACACTGAAGCTTTCTTT.

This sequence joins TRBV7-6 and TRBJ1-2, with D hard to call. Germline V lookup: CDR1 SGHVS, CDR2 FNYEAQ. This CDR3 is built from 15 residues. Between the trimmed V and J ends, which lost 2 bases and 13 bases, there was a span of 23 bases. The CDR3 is CASSLLVSGEGRLTF. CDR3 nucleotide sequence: TGTGCCAGCAGCTTATTAGTGTCCGGGGAAGGTCGGCTCACCTTC.

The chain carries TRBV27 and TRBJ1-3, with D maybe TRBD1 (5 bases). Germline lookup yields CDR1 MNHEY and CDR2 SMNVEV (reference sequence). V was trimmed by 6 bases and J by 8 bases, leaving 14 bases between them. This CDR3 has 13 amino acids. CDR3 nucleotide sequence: TGTGCCAGCAGGCAAAGGGAAGGGGACACCATATATTTT. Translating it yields CASRQREGDTIYF.

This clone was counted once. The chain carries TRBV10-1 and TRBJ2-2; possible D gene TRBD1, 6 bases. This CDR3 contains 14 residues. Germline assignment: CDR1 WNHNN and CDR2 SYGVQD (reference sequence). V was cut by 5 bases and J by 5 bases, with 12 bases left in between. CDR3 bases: TGCGCCAGCAGTCCGGGACATATGACCGGGGAGCTGTTTTTT. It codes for CASSPGHMTGELFF.

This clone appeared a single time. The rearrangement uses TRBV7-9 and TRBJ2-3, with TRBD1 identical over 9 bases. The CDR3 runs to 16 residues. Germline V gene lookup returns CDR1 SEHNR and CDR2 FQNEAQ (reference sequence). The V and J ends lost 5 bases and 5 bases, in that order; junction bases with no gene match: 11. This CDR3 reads CASSHTGGKGVDTQYF. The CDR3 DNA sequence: TGTGCCAGCAGCCATACAGGGGGCAAGGGTGTAGATACGCAGTATTTT. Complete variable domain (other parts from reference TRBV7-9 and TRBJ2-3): DTGVSQNPRHKITKRGQNVTFRCDPISEHNRLYWYRQTLGQGPEFLTYFQNEAQLEKSRLLSDRFSAERPKGSFSTLEIQRTEQGDSAMYLCASSHTGGKGVDTQYFGPGTRLTVL.

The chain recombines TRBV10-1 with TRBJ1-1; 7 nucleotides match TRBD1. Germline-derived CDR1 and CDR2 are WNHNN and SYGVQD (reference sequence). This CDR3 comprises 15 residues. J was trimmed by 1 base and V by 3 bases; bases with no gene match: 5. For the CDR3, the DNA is TGCGCCAGCAGTGACTCGACAGGGTGGAACACTGAAGCTTTCTTT. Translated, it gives CASSDSTGWNTEAFF.

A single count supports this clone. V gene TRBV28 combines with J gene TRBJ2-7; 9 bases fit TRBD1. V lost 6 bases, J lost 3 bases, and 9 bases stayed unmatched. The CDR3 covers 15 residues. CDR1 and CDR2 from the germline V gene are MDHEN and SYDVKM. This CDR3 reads CASRQNRGLNYEQYF. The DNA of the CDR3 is TGTGCCAGCAGACAGAACAGGGGGCTAAACTACGAGCAGTACTTC.

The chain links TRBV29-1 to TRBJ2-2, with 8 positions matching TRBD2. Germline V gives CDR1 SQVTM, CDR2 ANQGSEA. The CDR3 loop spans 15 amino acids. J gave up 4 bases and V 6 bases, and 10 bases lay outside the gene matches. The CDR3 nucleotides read TGCAGCGTGGGGGCCCACAGCGGGAGCACCGGGGAGCTGTTTTTT. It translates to CSVGAHSGSTGELFF.

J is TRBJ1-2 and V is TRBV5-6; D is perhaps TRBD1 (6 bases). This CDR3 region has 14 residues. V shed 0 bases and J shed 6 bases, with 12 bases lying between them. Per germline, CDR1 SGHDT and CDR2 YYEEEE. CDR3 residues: CASSLGMDSHGYTF. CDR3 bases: TGTGCCAGCAGCTTGGGAATGGACAGCCATGGCTACACCTTC.

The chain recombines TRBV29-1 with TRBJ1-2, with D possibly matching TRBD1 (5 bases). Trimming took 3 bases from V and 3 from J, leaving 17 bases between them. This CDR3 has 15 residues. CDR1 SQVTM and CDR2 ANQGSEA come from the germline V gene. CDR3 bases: TGCAGCGTTGAGTGGGCAGGGCGATCAGACTATGGCTACACCTTC. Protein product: CSVEWAGRSDYGYTF.